The 4 T cell receptor beta chains presented below share a single source sample, sequenced in a study of blood T cell repertoires in COVID-19 (TCRdb year 2020). The library was generated by the immunoSEQ multiplex PCR assay. TCRdb stores this immuneACCESS table with in-frame sequences only. Part of the clones is absent; in the studies checked, under half of the shortfall reflects unresolved V genes, and no reason is known for the rest. Counted in this sample were 400,000 to 450,000 clones; roughly 90% of them appeared once. More than 1.4% of the sample rests with the top ten. Sequenced input: peripheral blood. All receptors come from a woman under 40 with active or convalescent COVID-19.

This clone came up once. The chain uses TRBV28 and TRBJ1-4, with a tentative D call TRBD1 (5 bases). V lost 6 bases, J lost 6 bases, and 17 bases lay in between. CDR3 length equals 15 residues. CDR1 and CDR2 (germline): MDHEN, SYDVKM. In DNA, the CDR3 is TGTGCCAGCAGCCCTCTTTGGTCGGGGGATGAAAAACTGTTTTTT. Translating it yields CASSPLWSGDEKLFF.

V is TRBV19 and J is TRBJ1-5; 7 nucleotides agree with TRBD1. The CDR3 covers 17 residues. Trimming at V came to 4 bases and at J to 1 base, leaving 10 bases not matched to a gene. Germline CDR1 and CDR2: LNHDA and SQIVND (reference sequence). CDR3 loop: CASSTPALTGSNQPQHF. The CDR3 DNA follows: TGTGCCAGTAGTACCCCGGCTTTGACAGGGAGCAATCAGCCCCAGCATTTT.

This chain connects TRBV11-2 to TRBJ2-5, with D unresolved. V was trimmed by 4 bases and J by 5 bases, leaving 5 bases between them. Germline V gene sequence: CDR1 SGHAT, CDR2 FQNNGV. The CDR3 length is 11 residues. As DNA, the CDR3 is TGTGCCAGCAGCTCGGTGGAGACCCAGTACTTC. Its translation is CASSSVETQYF.

This sequence joins TRBV7-6 and TRBJ1-5; possible D gene TRBD1, 5 bases. V was cut by 3 bases and J by 5 bases, with 8 bases left in between. The CDR3 length is 13 residues. In germline, CDR1 is SGHVS, CDR2 FNYEAQ. This CDR3 reads CASSFKGYQPQHF. The CDR3 nucleotides are TGTGCCAGCAGCTTTAAGGGGTATCAGCCCCAGCATTTT. Looking up the rest from reference TRBV7-6 and TRBJ1-5 gives the full variable domain: GAGVSQSPRYKVTKRGQDVALRCDPISGHVSLYWYRQALGQGPEFLTYFNYEAQQDKSGLPNDRFSAERPEGSISTLTIQRTEQRDSAMYRCASSFKGYQPQHFGDGTRLSIL.